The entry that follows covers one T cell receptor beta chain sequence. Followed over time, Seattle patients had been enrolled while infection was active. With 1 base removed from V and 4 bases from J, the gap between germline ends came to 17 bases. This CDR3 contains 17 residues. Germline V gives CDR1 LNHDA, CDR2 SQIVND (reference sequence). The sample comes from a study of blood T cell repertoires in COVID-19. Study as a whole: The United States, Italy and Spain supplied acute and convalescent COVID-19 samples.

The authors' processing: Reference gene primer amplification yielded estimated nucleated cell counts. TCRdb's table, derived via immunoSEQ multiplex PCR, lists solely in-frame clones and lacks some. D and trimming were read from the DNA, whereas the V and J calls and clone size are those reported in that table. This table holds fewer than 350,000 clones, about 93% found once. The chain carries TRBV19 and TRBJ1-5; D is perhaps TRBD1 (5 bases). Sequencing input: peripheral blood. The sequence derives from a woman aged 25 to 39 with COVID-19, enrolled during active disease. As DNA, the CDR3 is TGTGCCAGTAGTATAGTTGGGGCGGGACGCTCGAATCAGCCCCAGCATTTT. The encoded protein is CASSIVGAGRSNQPQHF.